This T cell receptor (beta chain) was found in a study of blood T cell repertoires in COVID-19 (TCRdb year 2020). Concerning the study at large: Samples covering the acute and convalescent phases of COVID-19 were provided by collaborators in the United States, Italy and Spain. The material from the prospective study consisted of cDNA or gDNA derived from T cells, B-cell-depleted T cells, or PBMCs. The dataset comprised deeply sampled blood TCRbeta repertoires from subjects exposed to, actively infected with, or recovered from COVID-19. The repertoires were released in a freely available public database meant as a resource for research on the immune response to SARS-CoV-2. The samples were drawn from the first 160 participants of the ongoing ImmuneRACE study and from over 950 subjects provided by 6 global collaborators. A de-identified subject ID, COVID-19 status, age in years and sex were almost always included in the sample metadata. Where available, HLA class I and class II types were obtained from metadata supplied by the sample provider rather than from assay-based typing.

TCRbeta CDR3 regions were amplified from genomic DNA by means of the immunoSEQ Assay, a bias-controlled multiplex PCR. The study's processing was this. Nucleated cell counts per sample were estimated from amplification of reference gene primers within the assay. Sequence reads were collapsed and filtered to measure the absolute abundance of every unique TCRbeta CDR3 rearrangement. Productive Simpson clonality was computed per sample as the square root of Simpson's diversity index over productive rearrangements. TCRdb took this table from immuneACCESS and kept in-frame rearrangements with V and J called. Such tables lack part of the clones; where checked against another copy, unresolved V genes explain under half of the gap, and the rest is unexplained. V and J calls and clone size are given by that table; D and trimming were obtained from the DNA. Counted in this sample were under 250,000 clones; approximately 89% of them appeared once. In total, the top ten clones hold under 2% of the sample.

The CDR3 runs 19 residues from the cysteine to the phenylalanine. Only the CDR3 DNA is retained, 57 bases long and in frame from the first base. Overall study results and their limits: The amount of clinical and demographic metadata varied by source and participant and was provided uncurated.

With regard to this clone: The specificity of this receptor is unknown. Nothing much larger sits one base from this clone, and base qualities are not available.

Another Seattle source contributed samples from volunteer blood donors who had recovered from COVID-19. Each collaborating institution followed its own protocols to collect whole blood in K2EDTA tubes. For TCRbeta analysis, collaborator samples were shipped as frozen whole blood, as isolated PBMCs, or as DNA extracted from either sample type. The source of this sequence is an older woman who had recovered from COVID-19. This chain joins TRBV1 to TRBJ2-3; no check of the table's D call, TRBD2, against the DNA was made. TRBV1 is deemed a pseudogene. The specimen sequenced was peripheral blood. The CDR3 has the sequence CTSSHRDRRGGRSTDTQYF. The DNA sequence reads TGCACCAGCAGCCACCGGGACAGGCGGGGGGGCCGTAGCACAGATACGCAGTATTTT.